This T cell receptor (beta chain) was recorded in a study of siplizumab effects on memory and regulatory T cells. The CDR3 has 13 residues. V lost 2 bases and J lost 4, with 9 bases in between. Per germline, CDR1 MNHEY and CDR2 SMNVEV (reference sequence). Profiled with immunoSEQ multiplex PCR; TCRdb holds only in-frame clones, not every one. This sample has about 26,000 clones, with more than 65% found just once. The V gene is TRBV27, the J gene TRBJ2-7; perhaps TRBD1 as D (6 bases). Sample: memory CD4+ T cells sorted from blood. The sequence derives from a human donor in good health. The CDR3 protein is CASSLTGMYEQYF. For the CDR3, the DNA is TGTGCCAGCAGTTTAACAGGGATGTACGAGCAGTACTTC.